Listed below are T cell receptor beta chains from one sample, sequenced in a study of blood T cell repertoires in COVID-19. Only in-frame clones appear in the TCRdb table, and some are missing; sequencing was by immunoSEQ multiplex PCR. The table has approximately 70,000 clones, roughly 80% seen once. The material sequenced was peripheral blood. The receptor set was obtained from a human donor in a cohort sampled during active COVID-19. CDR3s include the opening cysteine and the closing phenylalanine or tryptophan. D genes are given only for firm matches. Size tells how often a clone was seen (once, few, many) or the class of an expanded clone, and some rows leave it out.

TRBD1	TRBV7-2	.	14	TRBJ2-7	TGTGCCAGCAGCTTGGACAGGGGGCGGAACGAGCAGTACTTC	CASSLDRGRNEQYF
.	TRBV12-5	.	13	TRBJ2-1	TGTGCTAGTGGTTTGGCCGGTTATAATGAGCAGTTCTTC	CASGLAGYNEQFF
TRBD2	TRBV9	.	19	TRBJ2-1	TGTGCCAGCAGCGTAGAAGGGTTGGGGCTAGCGGGGGGTTACAATGAGCAGTTCTTC	CASSVEGLGLAGGYNEQFF
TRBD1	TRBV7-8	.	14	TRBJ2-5	TGTGCCAGCAGCTTAGCAGGGGGCAGGGGGACCCAGTACTTC	CASSLAGGRGTQYF
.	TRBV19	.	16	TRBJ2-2	TGTGCCAGTAGTATCCAGGGGAAAATCGGCACCGGGGAGCTGTTTTTT	CASSIQGKIGTGELFF
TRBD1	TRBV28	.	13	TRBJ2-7	TGTGCCAGCATGGGGACAGGGGCCCACGAGCAGTACTTC	CASMGTGAHEQYF
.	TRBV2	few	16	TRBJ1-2	TGTGCCAGCAGTGAAGCGGGGCCAGGGGACCTCTATGGCTACACCTTC	CASSEAGPGDLYGYTF
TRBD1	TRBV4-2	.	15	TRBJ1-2	TGTGCCAGCAGCCAAGACAAGGGGGACAGGGTTGGCTACACCTTC	CASSQDKGDRVGYTF
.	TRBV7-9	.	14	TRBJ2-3	TGTGCCAGCAGCTTGGAGGGGAGCACAGATACGCAGTATTTT	CASSLEGSTDTQYF
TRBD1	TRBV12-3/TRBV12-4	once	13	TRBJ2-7	TGTGCCAGCAGTTGGGGACAGGGCTACGAGCAGTACTTC	CASSWGQGYEQYF
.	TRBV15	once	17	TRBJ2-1	TGTGCCACCAGCAGAGATGGTCGGGGGATCACCTACAATGAGCAGTTCTTC	CATSRDGRGITYNEQFF
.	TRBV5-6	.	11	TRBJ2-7	TGTGCCAGCAGCTTAGAGTACGAGCAGTACTTC	CASSLEYEQYF
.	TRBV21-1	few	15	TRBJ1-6	TGTGCCAGCAGCCCCCGGGAGGGGTCGAATTCACCCCTCCACTTT	CASSPREGSNSPLHF
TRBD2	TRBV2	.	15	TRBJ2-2	TGTGCCACCTATAGCGGGGAGGGCGGCACCGGGGAGCTGTTTTTT	CATYSGEGGTGELFF
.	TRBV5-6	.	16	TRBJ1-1	TGTGCCAGCAGCTTCGCCCCTATCAACAGGGACCCTGAAGCTTTCTTT	CASSFAPINRDPEAFF
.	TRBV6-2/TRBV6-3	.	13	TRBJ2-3	TGTGCCAGCAGCCTTAAGGGGCGGGGTACGCAGTATTTT	CASSLKGRGTQYF
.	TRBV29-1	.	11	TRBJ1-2	TGCAGCGTTGAGGCAAGCTATGGCTACACCTTC	CSVEASYGYTF
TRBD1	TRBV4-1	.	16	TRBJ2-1	TGCGCCAGCAGCCAAGACGACAGGGGGCTTTACAATGAGCAGTTCTTC	CASSQDDRGLYNEQFF
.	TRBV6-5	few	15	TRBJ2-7	TGTGCCAGCACCGCCCGGACTGACTCCGGCTACGGGCAGTACTTC	CASTARTDSGYGQYF
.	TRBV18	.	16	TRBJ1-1	TGTGCCAGCTCACCAAATGAGCGGCCTTTGAACACTGAAGCTTTCTTT	CASSPNERPLNTEAFF
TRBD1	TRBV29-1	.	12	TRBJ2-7	TGCAGCGTTAGAGGGCAGGGGGATCGGCAGTACTTC	CSVRGQGDRQYF
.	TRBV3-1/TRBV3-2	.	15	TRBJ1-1	TGTGCCAGCAGCCAAGGTTCAGGGGCGAACACTGAAGCTTTCTTT	CASSQGSGANTEAFF
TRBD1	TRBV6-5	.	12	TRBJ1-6	TGTGCCAGCATGGCAGGGGGCCTACCCCTCCACTTT	CASMAGGLPLHF
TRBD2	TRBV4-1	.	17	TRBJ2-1	TGCGCCAGCAGCCAAGGGGCGAGCGGGGGGGCGAAATCTGAGCAGTTCTTC	CASSQGASGGAKSEQFF
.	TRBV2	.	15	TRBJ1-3	TGTGCCAGCAGGTTTAGCGTCTTCTCTGGAAACACCATATATTTT	CASRFSVFSGNTIYF
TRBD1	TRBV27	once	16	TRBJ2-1	TGTGCCAGCAGTGTCCGGGACAGGGTGGGCCACAATGAGCAGTTCTTC	CASSVRDRVGHNEQFF
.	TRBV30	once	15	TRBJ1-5	TGTGCCTGGAGTGCCCTCGGGGGAAGCAATCAGCCCCAGCATTTT	CAWSALGGSNQPQHF
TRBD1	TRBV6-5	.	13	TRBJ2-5	TGTGCCAGCAGCCCAGACAGGGACGAGACCCAGTACTTC	CASSPDRDETQYF
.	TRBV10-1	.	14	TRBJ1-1	TGCGCCAGCAGTGAGTCGGGGGCGAACACTGAAGCTTTCTTT	CASSESGANTEAFF
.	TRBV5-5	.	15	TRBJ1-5	TGTGCCAGCAGCTTGGAAATGCGGGAAGGTCAGCCCCAGCATTTT	CASSLEMREGQPQHF
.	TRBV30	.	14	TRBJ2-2	TGTGCCTGGCAGTTAGCGGTAAACACCGGGGAGCTGTTTTTT	CAWQLAVNTGELFF
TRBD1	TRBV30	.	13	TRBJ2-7	TGTGCCTGGTCCCGGGACAGGGACTACGAGCAGTACTTC	CAWSRDRDYEQYF
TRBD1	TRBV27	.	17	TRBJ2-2	TGTGCCAGCAGTCGGGACAGGGAGCCGGGGGACACCGGGGAGCTGTTTTTT	CASSRDREPGDTGELFF
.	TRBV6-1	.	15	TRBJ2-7	TGTGCCAGCAGTGAAGCTGGCGGGACAGACTACGAGCAGTACTTC	CASSEAGGTDYEQYF
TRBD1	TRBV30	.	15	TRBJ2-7	TGTGCCTGGAAGGAGCGACAGGGGGGGGCCTACGAGCAGTACTTC	CAWKERQGGAYEQYF
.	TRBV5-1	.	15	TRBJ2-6	TGCGCCAGCAGCCCAGACAACTCTGGGGCCAACGTCCTGACTTTC	CASSPDNSGANVLTF
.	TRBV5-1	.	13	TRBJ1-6	TGCGCCAGCAGCTTGAAGATAGATTCACCCCTCCACTTT	CASSLKIDSPLHF